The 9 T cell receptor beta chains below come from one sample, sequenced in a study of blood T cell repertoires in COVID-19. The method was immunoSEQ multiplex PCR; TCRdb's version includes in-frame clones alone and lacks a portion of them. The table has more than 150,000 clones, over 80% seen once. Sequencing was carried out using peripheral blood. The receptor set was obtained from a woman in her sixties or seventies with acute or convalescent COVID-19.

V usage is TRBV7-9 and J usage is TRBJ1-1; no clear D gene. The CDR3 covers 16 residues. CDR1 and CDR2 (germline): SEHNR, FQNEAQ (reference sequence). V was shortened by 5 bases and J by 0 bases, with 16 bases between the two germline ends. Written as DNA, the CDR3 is TGTGCCAGCAGCGATAGGGCGGACTATATGAACACTGAAGCTTTCTTT. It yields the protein CASSDRADYMNTEAFF.

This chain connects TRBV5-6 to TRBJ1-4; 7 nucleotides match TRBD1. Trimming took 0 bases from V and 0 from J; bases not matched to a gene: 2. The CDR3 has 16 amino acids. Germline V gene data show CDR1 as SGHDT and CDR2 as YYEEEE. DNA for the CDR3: TGTGCCAGCAGCTTGGCCGGGACAGCAACTAATGAAAAACTGTTTTTT. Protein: CASSLAGTATNEKLFF.

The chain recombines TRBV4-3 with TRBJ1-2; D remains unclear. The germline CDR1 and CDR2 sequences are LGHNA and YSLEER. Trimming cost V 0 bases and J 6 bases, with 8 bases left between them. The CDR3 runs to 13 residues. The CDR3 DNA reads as TGCGCCAGCAGCCAAGATCAGGTCCATGGCTACACCTTC. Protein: CASSQDQVHGYTF.

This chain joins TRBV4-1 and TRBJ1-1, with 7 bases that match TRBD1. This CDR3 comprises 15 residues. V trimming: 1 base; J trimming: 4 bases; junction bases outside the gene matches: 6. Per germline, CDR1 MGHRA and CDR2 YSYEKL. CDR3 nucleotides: TGCGCCAGCAGCCAAGGAAGGGACAGAGTCACTGAAGCTTTCTTT. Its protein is CASSQGRDRVTEAFF.

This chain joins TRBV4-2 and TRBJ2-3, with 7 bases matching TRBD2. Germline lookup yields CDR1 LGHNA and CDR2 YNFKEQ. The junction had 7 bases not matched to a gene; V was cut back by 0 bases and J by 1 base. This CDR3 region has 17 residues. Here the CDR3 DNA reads TGTGCCAGCAGCCAAGAAACTAGCGAGTACGGCACAGATACGCAGTATTTT. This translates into CASSQETSEYGTDTQYF.

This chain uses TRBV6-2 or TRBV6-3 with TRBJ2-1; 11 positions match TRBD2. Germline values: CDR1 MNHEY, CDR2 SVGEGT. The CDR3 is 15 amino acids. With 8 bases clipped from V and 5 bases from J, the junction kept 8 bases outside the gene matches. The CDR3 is CASGPSGGWDNEQFF. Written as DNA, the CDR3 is TGTGCCAGCGGCCCTAGCGGGGGGTGGGACAATGAGCAGTTCTTC.

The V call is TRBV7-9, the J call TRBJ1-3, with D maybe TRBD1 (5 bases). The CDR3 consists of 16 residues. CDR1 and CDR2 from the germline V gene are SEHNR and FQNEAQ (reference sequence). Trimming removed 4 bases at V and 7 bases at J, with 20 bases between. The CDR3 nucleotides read TGTGCCAGCAGCTCAGCGGGGGGAAGGCTTGCGAACACCATATATTTT. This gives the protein CASSSAGGRLANTIYF.

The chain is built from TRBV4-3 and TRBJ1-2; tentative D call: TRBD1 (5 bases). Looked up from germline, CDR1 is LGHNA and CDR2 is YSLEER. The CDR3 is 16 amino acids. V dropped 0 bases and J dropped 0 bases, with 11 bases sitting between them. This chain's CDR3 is CASSQDPGNPNYGYTF. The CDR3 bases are TGCGCCAGCAGCCAAGATCCAGGGAACCCTAACTATGGCTACACCTTC.

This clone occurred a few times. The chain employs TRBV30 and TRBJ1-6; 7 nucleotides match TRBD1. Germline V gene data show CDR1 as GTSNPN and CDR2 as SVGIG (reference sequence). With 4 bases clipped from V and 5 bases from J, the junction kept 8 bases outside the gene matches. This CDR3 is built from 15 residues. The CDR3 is CAWTLWGQNNSPLHF. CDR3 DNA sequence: TGTGCCTGGACCCTATGGGGACAGAATAATTCACCCCTCCACTTT.